This T cell receptor beta chain was observed in a study of monozygotic twins with inflammatory bowel disease. Broader study findings: The study found lower TCRbeta diversity (inverse Simpson) in IBD patients than in healthy co-twins. In the analysis, different T cell subtypes could not be told apart. Immunosuppressive treatment differences may have increased patient repertoire variability.

Reanalyzing the 5' RACE reads, TCRdb keeps one entry per CDR3 protein, without DNA. The table for this sample gives roughly 100,000 distinct CDR3 sequences. For this clonotype: No antigen is known for it.

The germline gives CDR1 LNHDA, CDR2 SQIVND (reference sequence). The CDR3 sequence is 13 residues long. This TCR derives from a human donor with ulcerative colitis or Crohn's disease, or a healthy co-twin of an affected twin (not recorded which). Sequenced material: blood. The gene calls are TRBV19 and TRBJ2-7; the TRBD2 assignment by TCRdb is unverifiable without DNA. CDR3 residues: CASSGLFPYEQYF.